A single sample gave rise to the 8 T cell receptor beta chains below, sequenced in a study of blood T cell repertoires in COVID-19. Produced via immunoSEQ multiplex PCR; TCRdb's table is partial and in-frame only. Of fewer than 250,000 clones in the sample, 83% are singletons; the top ten hold roughly 5%. Sequencing was performed on peripheral blood. These receptor sequences come from a human donor in a cohort sampled during active COVID-19.

This chain links TRBV3-1 (or the pseudogene TRBV3-2) with TRBJ1-2; 7 nucleotides line up with TRBD1. The CDR3 runs 14 residues. The J segment lost 3 bases and the V segment lost 3 bases, leaving 4 bases of the junction unmatched. CDR1 is LGHDT and CDR2 is YNNKEL in the germline V gene (reference sequence). CDR3 amino acids: CASSQEGGDYGYTF. In DNA, the CDR3 is TGTGCCAGCAGCCAGGAAGGGGGCGACTATGGCTACACCTTC.

This chain joins TRBV21-1 and TRBJ1-5; the table calls TRBD1, which could not be checked here. TRBV21-1 counts as a pseudogene. The CDR3 spans 16 residues. The CDR3 DNA follows: TGTGCCAGCAGCGCGCCCCGACAGGTTCCTAATCAGCCCCAGCATTTT. It codes for CASSAPRQVPNQPQHF.

This chain connects TRBV30 to TRBJ1-6; a possible D gene is TRBD1 (6 bases). CDR3 size: 16 residues. Trimming pared 4 bases from V and 7 bases from J, leaving 20 bases between. Germline assignment: CDR1 GTSNPN and CDR2 SVGIG (reference sequence). CDR3 coding DNA: TGTGCCTGGAAACCAGAAATACAGGGCCCAAATTCACCCCTCCACTTT. This gives the protein CAWKPEIQGPNSPLHF.

The rearrangement joins TRBV7-9 to TRBJ2-2; D is unclear. The ends were cut back, 3 bases at V and 1 base at J, with 9 bases in the middle. CDR1 and CDR2 (germline): SEHNR, FQNEAQ (reference sequence). There are 15 residues in the CDR3. CDR3 loop: CASSLRNLNTGELFF. CDR3 in DNA: TGTGCCAGCAGCTTGCGAAATTTGAACACCGGGGAGCTGTTTTTT.

The V gene is TRBV7-2, the J gene TRBJ1-6; TRBD1 matches 9 bases. Germline lookup yields CDR1 SGHTA and CDR2 FQGNSA. This CDR3 contains 16 residues. The J segment lost 5 bases and the V segment lost 5 bases, leaving 7 bases of the junction unmatched. CDR3 sequence reads: CASSRRRQGDNSPLHF. CDR3 DNA: TGTGCCAGCAGCCGGAGGAGACAGGGGGATAATTCACCCCTCCACTTT.

As DNA, the CDR3 is TGTGCCAGCAGTTTAAATTATCAGGGGGCGCAAAAACTGTTTTTT. It translates to CASSLNYQGAQKLFF. This chain joins TRBV27 and TRBJ1-4, with 8 bases matching TRBD1. The CDR3 contains 15 residues. In germline, CDR1 is MNHEY, CDR2 SMNVEV (reference sequence). V dropped 2 bases and J dropped 9; count of bases not matched to a gene: 8.

The V gene is TRBV2, the J gene TRBJ2-1, with 8 bases identical to TRBD1. V lost 3 bases and J lost 6; bases outside the gene matches: 7. The length of the CDR3 is 15 residues. The germline CDR1 and CDR2 sequences are SNHLY and FYNNEI. As DNA, the CDR3 is TGTGCCAGCAGTGAGGTCGGACAGGGTTTCAATGAGCAGTTCTTC. Its translation: CASSEVGQGFNEQFF.

The chain carries TRBV11-3 and TRBJ2-1; 7 nucleotides match TRBD1. With V trimmed by 8 bases and J by 5 bases, 6 bases remained unmatched. This CDR3 is 13 amino acids long. CDR1 and CDR2 from the germline V gene are SGHNT and YENEEA. DNA of the CDR3: TGTGCCAGCGGGACAGAGTTTAACAATGAGCAGTTCTTC. The encoded protein is CASGTEFNNEQFF.